The T cell receptor (beta chain) under discussion was sequenced for a study of blood T cell repertoires in COVID-19. Across the whole study: Collection of acute and convalescent COVID-19 samples took place in the United States, Italy and Spain.

Study members were between roughly 18 and 89 years old and lived in fewer than 30 US regions. Grouping used clinical history reported by participants in a survey and questionnaire. The germline CDR1 and CDR2 sequences are MNHEY and SMNVEV (reference sequence). Trimming stripped 4 bases from V and 4 bases from J, with 13 bases between. The CDR3 is 14 residues long. Repertoires were generated with immunoSEQ multiplex PCR, while TCRdb's copy carries only in-frame clones and drops some. The table includes roughly 220,000 clones, around 83% detected once. Input material: PBMCs or T cells enriched from blood (not recorded which). The TCR originated in a woman between 35 and 50 years old with acute COVID-19. The chain uses TRBV27 and TRBJ1-1, with D possibly being TRBD1 (6 bases). The CDR3 sequence: CASSWGNRATEAFF. CDR3 in DNA: TGTGCCAGCAGTTGGGGAAACAGGGCCACTGAAGCTTTCTTT.